One sample yielded the 15 T cell receptor beta chains listed below, sequenced in a study of human T cells and chemical hapten exposure. Time point given: pre-sensitization, week 0. The sample's treatment: therapeutic diphenylcyclopropenone sensitization with weekly scalp DPC. TCRdb redid the calling of the RACE reads with MiXCR, one entry per CDR3 protein. The sample has tens of thousands of distinct CDR3 sequences; 12% to 15% are singletons. The source was whole blood, collected in connection with sensitization to the hapten diphenylcyclopropenone (DPC). The receptors were gathered from a woman between 50 and 59 years old with alopecia areata. Some clones in this sample may be carry-over from other donors' samples.

The CDR3 reads CASSLPMTGRTNTEAFF. The CDR3 DNA reads as TGTGCCAGCAGTTTACCTATGACAGGTCGTACTAACACTGAAGCTTTCTTT. The rearrangement links TRBV12-3 or TRBV12-4 to TRBJ1-1; tentative D call: TRBD1 (6 bases). Deletions cut 2 bases from V and 2 bases from J, with 18 bases between. The CDR3 runs to 17 residues.

This clonotype was seen a handful of times. The chain is built from TRBV11-2 and TRBJ2-7; D might be TRBD1 or TRBD2, each matching 5 bases. The CDR3 runs to 15 residues. The ends were cut back, 5 bases at V and 5 bases at J, with 19 bases in the middle. Germline lookup yields CDR1 SGHAT and CDR2 FQNNGV. The CDR3 here is CASSPINRLGDEQYF. In DNA form, the CDR3 reads TGTGCCAGCAGCCCGATAAATAGACTGGGGGACGAGCAGTACTTC. Variable domain in full (rest from reference TRBV11-2 and TRBJ2-7): EAGVAQSPRYKIIEKRQSVAFWCNPISGHATLYWYQQILGQGPKLLIQFQNNGVVDDSQLPKDRFSAERLKGVDSTLKIQPAKLEDSAVYLCASSPINRLGDEQYFGPGTRLTVT.

The rearrangement links TRBV9 to TRBJ2-6; D not certain. Germline V gene sequence: CDR1 SGDLS, CDR2 YYNGEE. The ends were cut back, 4 bases at V and 0 bases at J, with 11 bases in the middle. The CDR3 sequence is 16 residues long. The chain's CDR3 is CASSPSTLSGANVLTF. The CDR3 region has the DNA TGTGCCAGCAGCCCGTCGACCCTCTCTGGGGCCAACGTCCTGACTTTC.

The J gene is TRBJ1-1, the V gene TRBV29-1, with 7 nucleotides matching TRBD1. Trimming at V came to 6 bases and at J to 0 bases, leaving 10 bases not matched to a gene. CDR3 length equals 15 residues. Per germline, CDR1 SQVTM and CDR2 ANQGSEA. The CDR3 protein is CSVPGTAKMNTEAFF. The CDR3 DNA is TGCAGCGTCCCGGGGACAGCTAAAATGAACACTGAAGCTTTCTTT.

The CDR3 nucleotides read TGCGCCAGCAGCCAAGAGAAGGTGGCAACTAATGAAAAACTGTTTTTT. This translates into CASSQEKVATNEKLFF. The V call is TRBV4-3, the J call TRBJ1-4; no clear D. Germline V gene data show CDR1 as LGHNA and CDR2 as YSLEER. This CDR3 is built from 16 residues. Between the trimmed V and J ends, which lost 0 bases and 0 bases, there was a span of 8 bases.

This clonotype has only a few counts. This rearrangement joins TRBV28 to TRBJ1-4; D is perhaps TRBD1 (5 bases). CDR3 length equals 14 residues. Germline values: CDR1 MDHEN, CDR2 SYDVKM. Trimming cost V 0 bases and J 8 bases, with 10 bases left between them. CDR3 in DNA: TGTGCCAGCAGTTTATGGGGGCGCGAGGAAAAACTGTTTTTT. Protein: CASSLWGREEKLFF.

The chain links TRBV19 to TRBJ1-1; 7 bases align to TRBD1. The CDR3 runs to 15 residues. The V and J ends lost 4 bases and 0 bases, in that order; junction bases with no gene match: 5. Germline CDR1 is LNHDA and CDR2 is SQIVND (reference sequence). CDR3: CASSTDRVLNTEAFF. Written as DNA, the CDR3 is TGTGCCAGTAGTACCGACAGGGTTTTGAACACTGAAGCTTTCTTT.

This clonotype was found a few times. The chain recombines TRBV28 with TRBJ1-5; D is perhaps TRBD1 (6 bases). The V end lost 10 bases, the J end lost 0 bases, and 16 bases lay between the germline ends. In germline, CDR1 is MDHEN, CDR2 SYDVKM. The CDR3 covers 15 residues. The chain's CDR3 is CATLATGSSNQPQHF. CDR3 sequence (DNA): TGTGCCACGCTGGCGACAGGTTCTAGCAATCAGCCCCAGCATTTT.

The chain employs TRBV7-9 and TRBJ2-5; no firm D call. Trimming removed 5 bases from V and 0 bases from J, with 13 bases in between. The V gene's germline CDR1 is SEHNR and CDR2 FQNEAQ (reference sequence). The CDR3 extends over 15 amino acids. Here the CDR3 reads CASSPSRLNQETQYF. CDR3 sequence (DNA): TGTGCCAGCAGCCCGAGCCGATTGAACCAAGAGACCCAGTACTTC.

This clonotype was counted many times. This rearrangement joins TRBV20-1 to TRBJ2-7, with TRBD2 identical over 7 bases. This CDR3 comprises 13 residues. Germline CDR1 reads DFQATT; CDR2 reads SNEGSKA (reference sequence). Trimming took 6 bases from V and 2 from J; bases not matched to a gene: 7. DNA of the CDR3: TGCAGTGCCTACCAGACTAGCACCTACGAGCAGTACTTC. This codes for CSAYQTSTYEQYF.

The chain combines TRBV28 with TRBJ2-1; unclear D gene. Trimming stripped 5 bases from V and 0 bases from J, with 11 bases between. Germline-derived CDR1 and CDR2 are MDHEN and SYDVKM. There are 15 residues in the CDR3. This CDR3 is CASSPRQVSYNEQFF. In DNA form, the CDR3 reads TGTGCCAGCAGTCCAAGGCAGGTCTCCTACAATGAGCAGTTCTTC.

This clonotype was seen more than once but under ten times. J is TRBJ2-1 and V is TRBV2; D ambiguous. Trimming removed 6 bases from V and 6 bases from J, with 6 bases in between. The germline CDR1 and CDR2 sequences are SNHLY and FYNNEI. The CDR3 has 11 residues. The chain's CDR3 is CASRDLNEQFF. DNA of the CDR3: TGTGCCAGCAGGGATCTCAATGAGCAGTTCTTC.

This clonotype was detected only a few times. CDR3 sequence reads: CASSQARGEAFF. DNA for the CDR3: TGTGCCAGCAGCCAAGCCAGGGGAGAAGCTTTCTTT. The chain links TRBV14 to TRBJ1-1; the D gene is possibly TRBD1 (6 bases). Trimming cost V 1 base and J 8 bases, with 8 bases left between them. Germline CDR1 reads SGHDN; CDR2 reads FVKESK. The CDR3 covers 12 residues.

The rearrangement joins TRBV5-5 to TRBJ2-5; 9 bases map to TRBD2. Germline assignment: CDR1 SGHKS and CDR2 YYEKEE (reference sequence). The CDR3 sequence is 16 residues long. V lost 4 bases, J lost 0 bases, and 7 bases stayed unmatched. As DNA, the CDR3 is TGTGCCAGCAGCCCTGGGCTAGCGGGGTACCAAGAGACCCAGTACTTC. Its protein is CASSPGLAGYQETQYF.

This clonotype showed up just a few times. The gene calls are TRBV20-1 and TRBJ1-4; D is undetermined. CDR3 length equals 13 residues. V lost 8 bases to trimming and J lost 0 bases, with 10 bases between them. Germline CDR1 reads DFQATT; CDR2 reads SNEGSKA (reference sequence). The CDR3 nucleotides read TGCAGTACGACGGTTGCAACTAATGAAAAACTGTTTTTT. As protein: CSTTVATNEKLFF.